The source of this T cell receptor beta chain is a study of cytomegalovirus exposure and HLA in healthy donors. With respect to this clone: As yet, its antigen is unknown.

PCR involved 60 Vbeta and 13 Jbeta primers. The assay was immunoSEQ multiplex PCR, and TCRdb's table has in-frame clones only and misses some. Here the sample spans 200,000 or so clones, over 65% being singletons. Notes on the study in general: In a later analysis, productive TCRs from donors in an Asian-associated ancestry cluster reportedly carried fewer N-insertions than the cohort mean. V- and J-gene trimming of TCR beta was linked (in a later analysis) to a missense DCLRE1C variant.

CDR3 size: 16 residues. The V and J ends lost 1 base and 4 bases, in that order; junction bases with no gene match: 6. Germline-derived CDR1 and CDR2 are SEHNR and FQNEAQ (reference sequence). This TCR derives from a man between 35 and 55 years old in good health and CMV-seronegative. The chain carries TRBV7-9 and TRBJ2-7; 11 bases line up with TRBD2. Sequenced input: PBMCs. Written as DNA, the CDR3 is TGTGCCAGCAGCTTAGGCTTGGGACTAGCGGCTTACGAGCAGTACTTC. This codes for CASSLGLGLAAYEQYF.